Below, 23 T cell receptor beta chains from the same sample are listed, as sequenced in a study of shared clonotypes between healthy human individuals. Some clones are missing from TCRdb's copy, which holds only in-frame ones; the method was immunoSEQ multiplex PCR. The table records about 2 million clones, 85% to 95% of them present only once. Naive CD8 cells lacked CD45RO and underwent positive selection for CCR7, leaving out terminally differentiated effector memory CD45RA+ cells. Sequenced: naive CD8+ T cells sorted from blood. Receptor source: a man between 18 and 35 years old in good health.

The chain uses TRBV4-1 and TRBJ1-1; the D gene is possibly TRBD1 (6 bases). V lost 4 bases, J lost 3 bases, and 12 bases lay in between. This CDR3 contains 14 residues. Germline V CDR1 and CDR2: MGHRA, YSYEKL. For the CDR3, the DNA is TGCGCCAGCAGCCCGGACAGCGGGTACACTGAAGCTTTCTTT. Protein sequence: CASSPDSGYTEAFF.

The CDR3 DNA sequence: TGTGCCAGCAGTTTTACCGGGTTTAACTATGGCTACACCTTC. This sequence encodes CASSFTGFNYGYTF. This chain joins TRBV27 and TRBJ1-2; D uncertain. Germline CDR1 and CDR2: MNHEY and SMNVEV (reference sequence). CDR3 length equals 14 residues. Deletions cut 3 bases from V and 1 base from J, with 9 bases between.

The V gene is TRBV11-2, the J gene TRBJ2-3; D is uncertain. CDR1 is SGHAT, CDR2 FQNNGV, per germline. The CDR3 loop spans 14 amino acids. Deletions cut 2 bases from V and 4 bases from J, with 10 bases between. CDR3 in amino acids: CASSLYDVADTQYF. CDR3 coding DNA: TGTGCCAGCAGCTTATATGATGTCGCAGATACGCAGTATTTT.

The chain is built from TRBV4-2 and TRBJ2-3; D is possibly TRBD2 (5 bases). Trimming left V 0 bases short and J 14 bases short, with 18 bases between. This CDR3 has 14 residues. CDR1 LGHNA and CDR2 YNFKEQ come from the germline V gene. CDR3 nucleotides: TGTGCCAGCAGCCAAGAGATGAGAGGACCAGAGGGGTATTTT. This gives the protein CASSQEMRGPEGYF.

The CDR3 region is CAWSGTGGGTDTQYF. The CDR3 bases are TGTGCCTGGAGTGGCACCGGGGGTGGGACAGATACGCAGTATTTT. The chain joins TRBV30 to TRBJ2-3; possible D gene TRBD2, 6 bases. Germline V gene sequence: CDR1 GTSNPN, CDR2 SVGIG (reference sequence). V gave up 1 base and J gave up 3 bases, with 14 bases separating them. The CDR3 spans 15 residues. Full variable domain (missing parts from reference TRBV30 and TRBJ2-3): SQTIHQWPATLVQPVGSPLSLECTVEGTSNPNLYWYRQAAGRGLQLLFYSVGIGQISSEVPQNLSASRPQDRQFILSSKKLLLSDSGFYLCAWSGTGGGTDTQYFGPGTRLTVL.

This clone has a handful of counts. The chain links TRBV13 to TRBJ1-2; 7 nucleotides match TRBD1. The CDR3 totals 12 residues. Germline V gives CDR1 PRHDT, CDR2 FYEKMQ (reference sequence). The trim removed 4 bases at V and 6 bases at J, leaving 2 bases unmatched. The CDR3 DNA reads TGTGCCAGCAGCTCGGGGACAGATGGCTACACCTTC. This encodes CASSSGTDGYTF.

The V gene is TRBV11-2, the J gene TRBJ2-1, with D unresolved. The CDR3 loop spans 14 amino acids. Germline values: CDR1 SGHAT, CDR2 FQNNGV. V lost 6 bases, J lost 5 bases, and 14 bases lay in between. CDR3 region: CASRITEMNNEQFF. The CDR3, as DNA: TGTGCCAGCAGGATAACGGAGATGAACAATGAGCAGTTCTTC.

This rearrangement joins TRBV7-3 to TRBJ2-3; perhaps TRBD1 as D (6 bases). The length of the CDR3 is 16 residues. CDR1 and CDR2 from the germline V gene are SGHTA and FQGTGA. With 0 bases removed from V and 2 bases from J, the gap between germline ends came to 12 bases. The DNA for the CDR3 is TGTGCCAGCAGCTTAACGGGGACAACCCTCACAGATACGCAGTATTTT. Protein product: CASSLTGTTLTDTQYF.

Of note for this clone: Distinct nucleotide sequences in the sample also encode this CDR3. The genes are TRBV5-6 and TRBJ2-7; D unresolved. Trimming took off 0 bases at V and 4 bases at J, with 5 bases between the two ends. In germline, CDR1 is SGHDT, CDR2 YYEEEE. The CDR3 is made up of 12 amino acids. The CDR3 spells CASSLGAYEQYF. CDR3 DNA: TGTGCCAGCAGCTTGGGGGCGTACGAGCAGTACTTC.

The chain recombines TRBV25-1 with TRBJ2-3; 7 nucleotides line up with TRBD1. The germline V gene encodes CDR1 MGHDK and CDR2 SYGVNS. V shed 1 base, J shed 0 bases, and the junction held 10 bases outside the gene matches. This CDR3 contains 18 residues. The CDR3 nucleotides read TGTGCCAGCAGTGAATTTACCACAGGGGCTCCGAGCACAGATACGCAGTATTTT. This translates into CASSEFTTGAPSTDTQYF. The variable domain in full, with the rest retrieved from reference TRBV25-1 and TRBJ2-3, is EADIYQTPRYLVIGTGKKITLECSQTMGHDKMYWYQQDPGMELHLIHYSYGVNSTEKGDLSSESTVSRIRTEHFPLTLESARPSHTSQYLCASSEFTTGAPSTDTQYFGPGTRLTVL.

This clone turned up a few times. The chain couples TRBV5-8 to TRBJ2-1; 13 bases agree with TRBD2. Per the germline V gene, CDR1 is SGHTS and CDR2 is YDEGEE. The CDR3 consists of 17 residues. V trimming: 4 bases; J trimming: 3 bases; junction bases outside the gene matches: 7. This CDR3 is CASSPKRLAGGYNEQFF. The CDR3 bases are TGTGCCAGCAGCCCGAAACGACTAGCGGGGGGCTACAATGAGCAGTTCTTC.

The chain combines TRBV27 with TRBJ2-7; 11 nucleotides align to TRBD2. Trimming cost V 5 bases and J 7 bases; bases outside gene matches: 13. CDR3 length equals 16 residues. Germline-derived CDR1 and CDR2 are MNHEY and SMNVEV (reference sequence). CDR3 loop: CASSSSGGALSLEQYF. CDR3 DNA: TGTGCCAGCAGTAGTAGCGGGGGGGCCCTATCTTTGGAGCAGTACTTC.

As regards this clone: Other DNA sequences from this sample encode an identical CDR3 as well. The V gene is TRBV9, the J gene TRBJ2-5; D may be TRBD2 (5 bases). This CDR3 is built from 14 residues. Germline lookup yields CDR1 SGDLS and CDR2 YYNGEE. The ends were cut back, 0 bases at V and 0 bases at J, with 6 bases in the middle. The CDR3 is CASSVGGYQETQYF. DNA for the CDR3: TGTGCCAGCAGCGTAGGAGGGTACCAAGAGACCCAGTACTTC. Combining the CDR3 with reference TRBV9 and TRBJ2-5 gives the whole variable domain DSGVTQTPKHLITATGQRVTLRCSPRSGDLSVYWYQQSLDQGLQFLIQYYNGEERAKGNILERFSAQQFPDLHSELNLSSLELGDSALYFCASSVGGYQETQYFGPGTRLLVL.

V is TRBV29-1 and J is TRBJ2-7; 7 bases agree with TRBD2. The CDR3 consists of 16 residues. After removal of 1 base from V and 7 bases from J, the junction contained 16 bases not matched to a gene. The germline gives CDR1 SQVTM, CDR2 ANQGSEA. This CDR3 is CSVEGIGAGDPGEQYF. CDR3 coding DNA: TGCAGCGTTGAAGGCATAGGGGCGGGAGATCCGGGGGAGCAGTACTTC.

Comments on this clone: Other DNA sequences in this sample translate to the same CDR3. The chain has TRBV4-3 and TRBJ2-7, with D uncertain. V shed 0 bases and J shed 0 bases, with 9 bases lying between them. From germline, CDR1 is LGHNA and CDR2 YSLEER. The CDR3 is 15 residues long. In DNA, the CDR3 is TGCGCCAGCAGCCAAGATTGGGTCAGCTCCTACGAGCAGTACTTC. Translating gives CASSQDWVSSYEQYF.

The rearrangement links TRBV28 to TRBJ1-1; a weak D match, TRBD1 (5 bases). The CDR3 totals 14 residues. Germline CDR1 reads MDHEN; CDR2 reads SYDVKM. V was trimmed by 5 bases and J by 9 bases, leaving 19 bases between them. The CDR3: CASSPVGGDGKAFF. Here the CDR3 DNA reads TGTGCCAGCAGTCCCGTTGGGGGGGACGGCAAAGCTTTCTTT.

The chain couples TRBV9 to TRBJ2-1; D is ambiguous. Trimming stripped 2 bases from V and 8 bases from J, with 11 bases between. CDR1 and CDR2 from the germline V gene are SGDLS and YYNGEE. The CDR3 is 13 amino acids. CDR3 protein: CASSVSTGHEQFF. CDR3 nucleotide sequence: TGTGCCAGCAGCGTCTCTACTGGGCATGAGCAGTTCTTC.

A note on this clone: Other DNA sequences from this sample encode an identical CDR3 as well. V is TRBV13 and J is TRBJ1-1; no reliable D call. Germline V gives CDR1 PRHDT, CDR2 FYEKMQ (reference sequence). V was trimmed by 0 bases and J by 4 bases, leaving 9 bases between them. This CDR3 is built from 14 residues. The CDR3 DNA is TGTGCCAGCAGCTTAGGCTCGGGTGGCACTGAAGCTTTCTTT. Amino acids: CASSLGSGGTEAFF.

A word on this clone: This sample includes further DNA sequences coding for the same CDR3. V is TRBV7-9 and J is TRBJ2-1; the D is unclear. CDR1 is SEHNR and CDR2 is FQNEAQ in the germline V gene (reference sequence). This CDR3 is 13 amino acids long. The V and J ends lost 5 bases and 1 base respectively, with 6 bases between them. CDR3 in DNA: TGTGCCAGCAGCCCCCCATCCTACAATGAGCAGTTCTTC. This sequence encodes CASSPPSYNEQFF.

This clone has just one count. The chain is built from TRBV11-3 and TRBJ2-7; 8 bases agree with TRBD1. The CDR3 runs to 14 residues. In germline, CDR1 is SGHNT, CDR2 YENEEA. Losses at the gene ends were 3 bases for V and 6 bases for J; bases not matched to a gene: 7. CDR3 DNA: TGTGCCAGCAGCTTTGCAGGGGGCGGAGGCGAGCAGTACTTC. Its protein product is CASSFAGGGGEQYF.

The chain recombines TRBV2 with TRBJ2-7; TRBD1 matches at 9 bases. The CDR3 is made up of 16 amino acids. J lost 0 bases, V lost 4 bases, and 7 bases had no gene match. Germline assignment: CDR1 SNHLY and CDR2 FYNNEI. CDR3 coding DNA: TGTGCCAGCAGTGTGGGACAGGGAGGATTCTCCTACGAGCAGTACTTC. Its protein product is CASSVGQGGFSYEQYF. Complete variable domain (other parts from reference TRBV2 and TRBJ2-7): EPEVTQTPSHQVTQMGQEVILRCVPISNHLYFYWYRQILGQKVEFLVSFYNNEISEKSEIFDDQFSVERPDGSNFTLKIRSTKLEDSAMYFCASSVGQGGFSYEQYFGPGTRLTVT.

The chain links TRBV4-1 to TRBJ2-2; D gene uncertain. Trimming left V 1 base short and J 6 bases short, with 9 bases between. Germline assignment: CDR1 MGHRA and CDR2 YSYEKL. The CDR3 is 14 amino acids. DNA for the CDR3: TGCGCCAGCAGCCAAGCTCAATCACCCGGGGAGCTGTTTTTT. It specifies CASSQAQSPGELFF.

The rearrangement uses TRBV2 and TRBJ2-1; TRBD1 might be the D (5 bases). V was cut by 4 bases and J by 0 bases, with 10 bases left in between. CDR1 is SNHLY, CDR2 FYNNEI, per germline. CDR3 length equals 15 residues. CDR3 nucleotides: TGTGCCAGCAGTGCGGACCAGGGCTCCTACAATGAGCAGTTCTTC. Translating it yields CASSADQGSYNEQFF.